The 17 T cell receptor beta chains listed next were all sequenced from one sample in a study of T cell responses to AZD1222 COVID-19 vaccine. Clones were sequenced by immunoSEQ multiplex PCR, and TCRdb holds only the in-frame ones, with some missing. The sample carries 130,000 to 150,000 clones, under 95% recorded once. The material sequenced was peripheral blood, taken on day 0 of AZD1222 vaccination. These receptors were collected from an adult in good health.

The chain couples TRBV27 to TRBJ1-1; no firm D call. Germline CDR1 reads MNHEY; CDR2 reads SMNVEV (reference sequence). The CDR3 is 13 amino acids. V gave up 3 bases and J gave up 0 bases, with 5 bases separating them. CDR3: CASSFAMNTEAFF. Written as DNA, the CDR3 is TGTGCCAGCAGTTTTGCAATGAACACTGAAGCTTTCTTT.

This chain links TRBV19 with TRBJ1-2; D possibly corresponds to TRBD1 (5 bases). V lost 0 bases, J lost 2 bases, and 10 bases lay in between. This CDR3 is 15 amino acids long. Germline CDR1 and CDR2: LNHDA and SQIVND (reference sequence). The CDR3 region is CASSIDLQENYGYTF. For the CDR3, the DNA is TGTGCCAGTAGTATAGATCTACAGGAGAACTATGGCTACACCTTC.

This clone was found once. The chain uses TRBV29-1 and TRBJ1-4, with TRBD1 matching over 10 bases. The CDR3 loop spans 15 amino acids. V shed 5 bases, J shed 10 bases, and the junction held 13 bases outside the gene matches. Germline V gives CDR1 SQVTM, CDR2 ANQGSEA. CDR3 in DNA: TGCAGCGTTCAGACAGGGGGCCTAGTTCTAGGAAAACTGTTTTTT. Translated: CSVQTGGLVLGKLFF. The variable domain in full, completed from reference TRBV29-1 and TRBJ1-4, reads SAVISQKPSRDICQRGTSLTIQCQVDSQVTMMFWYRQQPGQSLTLIATANQGSEATYESGFVIDKFPISRPNLTFSTLTVSNMSPEDSSIYLCSVQTGGLVLGKLFFGSGTQLSVL.

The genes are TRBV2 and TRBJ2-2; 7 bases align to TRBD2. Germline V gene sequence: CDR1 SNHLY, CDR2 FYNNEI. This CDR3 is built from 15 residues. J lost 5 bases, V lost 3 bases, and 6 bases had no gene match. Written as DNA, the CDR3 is TGTGCCAGCAGTGAGGTGCGGGGAGGGACCGGGGAGCTGTTTTTT. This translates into CASSEVRGGTGELFF.

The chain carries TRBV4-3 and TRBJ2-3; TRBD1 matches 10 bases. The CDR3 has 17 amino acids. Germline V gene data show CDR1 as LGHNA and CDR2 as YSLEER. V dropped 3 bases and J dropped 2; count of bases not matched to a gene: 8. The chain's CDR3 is CASSHQVTGGFTDTQYF. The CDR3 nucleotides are TGCGCCAGCAGCCACCAGGTGACAGGGGGCTTCACAGATACGCAGTATTTT.

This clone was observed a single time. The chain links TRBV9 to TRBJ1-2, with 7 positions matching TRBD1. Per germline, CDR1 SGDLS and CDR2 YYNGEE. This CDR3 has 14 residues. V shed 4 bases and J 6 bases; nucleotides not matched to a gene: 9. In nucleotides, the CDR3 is TGTGCCAGCAGCAAGGGACAGCCCCAGAATGGCTACACCTTC. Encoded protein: CASSKGQPQNGYTF.

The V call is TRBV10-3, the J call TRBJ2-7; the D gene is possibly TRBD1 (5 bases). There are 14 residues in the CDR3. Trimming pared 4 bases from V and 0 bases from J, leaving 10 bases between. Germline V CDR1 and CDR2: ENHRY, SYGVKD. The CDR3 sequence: CAISGQTPSYEQYF. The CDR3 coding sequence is TGTGCCATCAGTGGACAGACCCCCTCCTACGAGCAGTACTTC.

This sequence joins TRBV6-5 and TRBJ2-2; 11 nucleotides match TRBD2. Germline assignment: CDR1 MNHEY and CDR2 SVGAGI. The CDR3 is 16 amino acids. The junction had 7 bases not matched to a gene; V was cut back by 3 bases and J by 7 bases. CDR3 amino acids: CASSYGSGGAGGELFF. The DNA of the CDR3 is TGTGCCAGCAGTTATGGTAGCGGGGGGGCCGGCGGGGAGCTGTTTTTT.

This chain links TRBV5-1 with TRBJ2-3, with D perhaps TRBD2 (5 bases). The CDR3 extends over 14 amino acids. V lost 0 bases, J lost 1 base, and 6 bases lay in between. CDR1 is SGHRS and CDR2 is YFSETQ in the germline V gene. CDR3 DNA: TGCGCCAGCAGCTTGGTACTAGGCACAGATACGCAGTATTTT. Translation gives CASSLVLGTDTQYF.

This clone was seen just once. The CDR3, as DNA: TGTGCCAGCAGCCCTAGGGGGTTTAATTCACCCCTCCACTTT. This translates into CASSPRGFNSPLHF. The rearrangement links TRBV7-2 to TRBJ1-6, with D perhaps TRBD1 (6 bases). Germline V gene lookup returns CDR1 SGHTA and CDR2 FQGNSA. This CDR3 comprises 14 residues. V was cut by 5 bases and J by 6 bases, with 11 bases left in between.

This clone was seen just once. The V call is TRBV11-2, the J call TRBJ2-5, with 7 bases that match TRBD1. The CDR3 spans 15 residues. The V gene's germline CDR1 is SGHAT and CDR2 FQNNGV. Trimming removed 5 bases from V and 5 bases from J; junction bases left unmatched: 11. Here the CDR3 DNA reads TGTGCCAGCAGCCCCGGTAGGGGGCGCCGGGAGACCCAGTACTTC. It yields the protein CASSPGRGRRETQYF.

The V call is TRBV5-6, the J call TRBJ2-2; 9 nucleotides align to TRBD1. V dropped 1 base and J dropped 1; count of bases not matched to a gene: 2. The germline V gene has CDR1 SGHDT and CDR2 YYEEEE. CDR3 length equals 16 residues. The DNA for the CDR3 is TGTGCCAGCAGCTTGACAGGGGGCATGAACACCGGGGAGCTGTTTTTT. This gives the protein CASSLTGGMNTGELFF. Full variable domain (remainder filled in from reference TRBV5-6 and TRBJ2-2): DAGVTQSPTHLIKTRGQQVTLRCSPKSGHDTVSWYQQALGQGPQFIFQYYEEEERQRGNFPDRFSGHQFPNYSSELNVNALLLGDSALYLCASSLTGGMNTGELFFGEGSRLTVL.

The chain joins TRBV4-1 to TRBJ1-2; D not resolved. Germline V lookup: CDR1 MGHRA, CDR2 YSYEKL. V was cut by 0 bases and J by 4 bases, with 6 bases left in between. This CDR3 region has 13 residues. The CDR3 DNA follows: TGCGCCAGCAGCCAAGAAAGGAGCTATGGCTACACCTTC. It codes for CASSQERSYGYTF.

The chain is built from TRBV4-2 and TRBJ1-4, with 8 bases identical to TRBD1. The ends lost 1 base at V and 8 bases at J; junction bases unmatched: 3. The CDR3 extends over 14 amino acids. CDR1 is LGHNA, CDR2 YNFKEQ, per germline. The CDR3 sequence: CASSQARGREKLFF. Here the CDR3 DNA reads TGTGCCAGCAGCCAAGCCAGGGGGCGGGAAAAACTGTTTTTT.

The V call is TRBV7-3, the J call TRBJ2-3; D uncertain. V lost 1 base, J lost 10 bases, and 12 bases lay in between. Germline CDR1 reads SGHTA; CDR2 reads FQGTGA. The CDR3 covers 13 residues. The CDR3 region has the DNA TGTGCCAGCAGCTTAAGCAGTTCCCAAGCGCAGTATTTT. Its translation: CASSLSSSQAQYF.

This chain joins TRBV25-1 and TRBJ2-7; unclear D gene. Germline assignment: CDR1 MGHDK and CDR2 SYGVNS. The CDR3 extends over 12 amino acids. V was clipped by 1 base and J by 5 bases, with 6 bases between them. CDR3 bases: TGTGCCAGCAGTGAATTTGGCGACGAGCAGTACTTC. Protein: CASSEFGDEQYF.

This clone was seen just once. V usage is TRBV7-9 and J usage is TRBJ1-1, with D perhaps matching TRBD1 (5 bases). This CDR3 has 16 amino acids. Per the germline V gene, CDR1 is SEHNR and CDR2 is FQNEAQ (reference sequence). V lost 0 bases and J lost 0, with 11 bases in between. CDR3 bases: TGTGCCAGCAGCTTAGCGGCTGGGGGGGTGAACACTGAAGCTTTCTTT. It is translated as CASSLAAGGVNTEAFF.